This T cell receptor beta chain was identified in a study of T-cell memory formation after mild COVID-19. In the study overall: Among the donors, TCR clusters were largely specific to each donor. General study findings and limits: Clones which contracted sat mainly in CM and EM if CD4+, and in EMRA if CD8+.

Germline V gene lookup returns CDR1 SGHVS and CDR2 FQNEAQ. Trimming removed 4 bases from V and 8 bases from J, with 18 bases in between. This CDR3 region has 15 residues. Points on this clonotype: Antigen unknown.

TCRdb analysed the 5' RACE reads with MiXCR anew, one entry per CDR3 protein. The sample carries about half a million distinct CDR3 sequences, around a sixth recorded once. Source material: PBMCs or a T cell subset sorted from them (not recorded which). This receptor was taken from an adult woman who had mild COVID-19 (a few samples of this study predate the infection). Cell type and time point are not known. This chain links TRBV7-8 with TRBJ2-4; tentatively, D is TRBD1 or TRBD2 (5 bases each). The CDR3 nucleotides read TGTGCCAGCAGCTCGACCTTGGGGCTGAGGGACATTCAGTACTTC. Its protein product is CASSSTLGLRDIQYF.